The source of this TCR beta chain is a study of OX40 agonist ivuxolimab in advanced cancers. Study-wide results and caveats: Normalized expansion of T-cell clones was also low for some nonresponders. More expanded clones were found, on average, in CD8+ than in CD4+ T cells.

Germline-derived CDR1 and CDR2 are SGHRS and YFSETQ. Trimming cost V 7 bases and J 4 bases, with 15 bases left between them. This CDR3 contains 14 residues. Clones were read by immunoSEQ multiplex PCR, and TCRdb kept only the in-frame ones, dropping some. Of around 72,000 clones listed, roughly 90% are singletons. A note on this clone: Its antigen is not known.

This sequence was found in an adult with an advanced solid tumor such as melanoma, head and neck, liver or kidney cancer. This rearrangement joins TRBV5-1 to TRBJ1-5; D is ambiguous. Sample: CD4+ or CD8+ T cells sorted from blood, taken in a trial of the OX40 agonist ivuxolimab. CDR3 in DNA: TGCGCCAGCTCCCGGGGAGGGAATAATCAGCCCCAGCATTTT. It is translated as CASSRGGNNQPQHF. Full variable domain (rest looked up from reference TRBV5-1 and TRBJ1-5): KAGVTQTPRYLIKTRGQQVTLSCSPISGHRSVSWYQQTPGQGLQFLFEYFSETQRNKGNFPGRFSGRQFSNSRSEMNVSTLELGDSALYLCASSRGGNNQPQHFGDGTRLSIL.